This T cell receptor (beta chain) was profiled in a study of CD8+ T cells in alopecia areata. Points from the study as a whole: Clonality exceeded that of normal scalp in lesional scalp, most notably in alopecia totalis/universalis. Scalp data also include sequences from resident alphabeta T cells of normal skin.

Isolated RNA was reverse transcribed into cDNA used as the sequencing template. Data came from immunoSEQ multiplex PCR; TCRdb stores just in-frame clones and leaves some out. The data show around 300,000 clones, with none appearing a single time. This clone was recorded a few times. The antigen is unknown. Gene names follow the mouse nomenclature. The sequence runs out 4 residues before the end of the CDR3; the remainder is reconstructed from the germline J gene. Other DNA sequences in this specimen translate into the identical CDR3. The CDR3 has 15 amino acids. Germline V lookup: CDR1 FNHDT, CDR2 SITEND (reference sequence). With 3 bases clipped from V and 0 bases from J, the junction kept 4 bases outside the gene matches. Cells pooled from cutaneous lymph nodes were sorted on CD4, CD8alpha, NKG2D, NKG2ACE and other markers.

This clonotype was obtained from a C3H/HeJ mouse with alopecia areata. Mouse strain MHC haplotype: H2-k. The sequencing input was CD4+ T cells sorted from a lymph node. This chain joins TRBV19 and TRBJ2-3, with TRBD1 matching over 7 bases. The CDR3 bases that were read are TGTGCCAGCAGTACAGGGGGAACTAGTGCAGAA. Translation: CASSTGGTSAE. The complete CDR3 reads CASSTGGTSAETLYF. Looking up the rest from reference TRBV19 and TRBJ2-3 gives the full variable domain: GGIITQTPKFLIGQEGQKLTLKCQQNFNHDTMYWYRQDSGKGLRLIYYSITENDLQKGDLSEGYDASREKKSSFSLTVTSAQKNEMAVFLCASSTGGTSAETLYFGSGTRLTVL.